This TCR beta chain originates from a study of T-cell memory formation after mild COVID-19. TCRalpha and TCRbeta libraries used 5'RACE with constant-segment primers and UMIs. TCRdb re-called the 5' RACE reads with MiXCR, one entry per CDR3 protein. This table has 470,000 or so distinct CDR3 sequences, roughly 18% appearing once. Per the germline V gene, CDR1 is SGHVS and CDR2 is FQNEAQ. The CDR3 is 13 amino acids. Trimming removed 7 bases at V and 6 bases at J, with 13 bases between. The sample holds a few counts of this clonotype. Sequences were obtained from PBMCs or a T cell subset sorted from them (not recorded which). The receptor comes from an adult woman who had mild COVID-19 (a few samples of this study predate the infection). Cell type and time point are not known. The chain links TRBV7-8 to TRBJ2-1, with unresolved D. CDR3 in DNA: TGTGCCAGCACCGAGTATCTCGGCAATGAGCAGTTCTTC. This sequence encodes CASTEYLGNEQFF.